A selection of T cell receptor beta chains follows, all from one sample in a study of blood T cell repertoires in COVID-19. Assay used: immunoSEQ multiplex PCR; TCRdb lists only in-frame clones, some missing. The repertoire includes under 200,000 clones, around 83% of them detected once, and around 6.1% sits in the top ten. Sequencing was done on a sample of peripheral blood. The receptors stem from a woman in her 40s with acute or convalescent COVID-19. CDR3s leave out the opening cysteine and the closing phenylalanine or tryptophan.

cdr3_aa	v_call
ASSPGQEGVGYT	TRBV18
ASSQGAGGAYEQY	TRBV3-1/TRBV3-2
ASTEGGREYQETQY	TRBV9
ASSQQGLGSPLH	TRBV5-1
ASSYPGAFTEAF	TRBV6-5
ASSLTGYGYT	TRBV6-5
ASSLWGLEQF	TRBV28
ASSLPLIPENEQF	TRBV7-9
ASSEGASTDTQY	TRBV27
ASSLGSNEQF	TRBV5-1
ASRGRWNTGELF	TRBV14
ASSFRGVSPSYGYT	TRBV6-2/TRBV6-3
ASSPNPPLAGILHEQY	TRBV18
AIRGASSYEQY	TRBV10-3
ASSPPGQGISGELF	TRBV13
ASARVRGSYNQPQH	TRBV27
ASSFETYEQY	TRBV5-6
ASSRDGGYT	TRBV27
AISGSGNSNQPQH	TRBV10-3
ASSPTGYYEQY	TRBV27
ASSLTPSREDQPQH	TRBV7-8
ASSWGTGIWAEQF	TRBV5-1
ASSAFGTGAYEQY	TRBV2
AWQGGLEQF	TRBV30
ASSSSTGNYGYT	TRBV11-2